These T cell receptor beta chains were read from a single sample in a study of OX40 agonist ivuxolimab in advanced cancers. Repertoires were generated with immunoSEQ multiplex PCR, while TCRdb's copy carries only in-frame clones and drops some. The sample lists more than 50,000 clones, roughly nine tenths occurring once. The material was CD4+ or CD8+ T cells sorted from blood, obtained in a trial of the OX40 agonist ivuxolimab. These receptors came from an adult with an advanced solid tumor such as melanoma, head and neck, liver or kidney cancer. The CDR3 runs from the conserved cysteine through the conserved F or W. A D gene is named only where the DNA matches it firmly. The size field is filled for only some rows; it gives once, few, many or a size class.

clone size	D gene	V gene	J gene	CDR3 protein	CDR3 DNA
NA	NA	TRBV28	TRBJ1-5	CASSASQGSLGQPQHF	TGTGCCAGCAGTGCCTCCCAGGGGTCCCTAGGACAGCCCCAGCATTTT
NA	NA	TRBV7-7	TRBJ2-2	CASSSRVTGELFF	TGTGCTAGCAGCTCCAGGGTCACCGGGGAGCTGTTTTTT
NA	TRBD1	TRBV10-3	TRBJ2-5	CAIRATGIETQYF	TGTGCCATCAGGGCGACAGGGATAGAGACCCAGTACTTC
NA	TRBD1	TRBV29-1	TRBJ2-1	CSVWDRYNEQFF	TGCAGCGTTTGGGACAGATACAATGAGCAGTTCTTC
NA	TRBD1	TRBV29-1	TRBJ1-2	CSVSRGGKENYGYTF	TGCAGCGTTTCACGAGGGGGCAAGGAAAACTATGGCTACACCTTC
NA	TRBD1	TRBV19	TRBJ2-3	CASSPRDSVHPSTDTQYF	TGTGCCAGTAGCCCCCGGGACAGTGTTCACCCTAGCACAGATACGCAGTATTTT
NA	NA	TRBV5-1	TRBJ2-1	CASSLAGGGGGEQFF	TGCGCCAGCAGCTTGGCCGGGGGCGGAGGAGGGGAGCAGTTCTTC
NA	NA	TRBV5-1	TRBJ1-6	CASSLGARGPYNSPLHF	TGCGCCAGCAGCTTGGGAGCCAGGGGCCCCTATAATTCACCCCTCCACTTT
once	NA	TRBV10-2	TRBJ1-5	CASSLTGKQPQHF	TGCGCCAGCAGTCTCACAGGGAAACAGCCCCAGCATTTT
NA	NA	TRBV5-1	TRBJ2-5	CASSLGYRVQETQYF	TGCGCCAGCAGTCTTGGGTACAGAGTCCAAGAGACCCAGTACTTC
NA	NA	TRBV5-4	TRBJ2-5	CASSLRGDLQETQYF	TGTGCCAGCAGCCTGAGGGGGGACCTCCAAGAGACCCAGTACTTC
NA	NA	TRBV6-5	TRBJ1-5	CASSYSRYTPPQHF	TGTGCCAGCAGTTACTCGCGTTACACTCCACCCCAGCATTTT
NA	NA	TRBV4-2	TRBJ2-1	CASSQDPSAFYNEQFF	TGTGCCAGCAGCCAAGATCCTAGCGCGTTCTACAATGAGCAGTTCTTC
NA	TRBD2	TRBV9	TRBJ2-5	CASSVGGGSQETQYF	TGTGCCAGCAGCGTCGGGGGGGGTAGTCAAGAGACCCAGTACTTC
NA	NA	TRBV7-9	TRBJ2-3	CASSLGRSTDTQYF	TGTGCCAGCAGCTTAGGGCGGAGCACAGATACGCAGTATTTT
once	NA	TRBV9	TRBJ2-1	CASSVYTSSNEQFF	TGTGCCAGCAGCGTATATACTAGCAGCAATGAGCAGTTCTTC
NA	TRBD1	TRBV9	TRBJ2-3	CASSGSDRADTQYF	TGTGCCAGCAGCGGATCCGACAGGGCAGATACGCAGTATTTT
NA	NA	TRBV28	TRBJ1-2	CASSLTDYGYTF	TGTGCCAGCAGTTTAACGGACTATGGCTACACCTTC
few	NA	TRBV20-1	TRBJ1-1	CSASGRTEAFF	TGCAGTGCGAGTGGTCGAACTGAAGCTTTCTTT
NA	NA	TRBV5-1	TRBJ2-2	CASSLGGPTRGGELFF	TGCGCCAGCAGCTTAGGCGGCCCCACGAGGGGCGGGGAGCTGTTTTTT
NA	NA	TRBV28	TRBJ1-2	CASSLRDGYTF	TGTGCCAGCAGTTTAAGAGATGGCTACACCTTC
NA	TRBD1	TRBV5-8	TRBJ2-7	CASTNRGTVFSEQYF	TGTGCCAGCACCAACCGAGGGACAGTCTTCTCGGAGCAGTACTTC
NA	NA	TRBV7-9	TRBJ1-1	CASSIQGGDTEAFF	TGTGCCAGCAGCATACAGGGAGGAGACACTGAAGCTTTCTTT
NA	NA	TRBV5-1	TRBJ1-2	CASSLETDEGGYTF	TGCGCCAGCAGCTTGGAGACAGACGAGGGCGGCTACACCTTC
NA	NA	TRBV7-8	TRBJ2-1	CASSQGSLYNEQFF	TGTGCCAGCAGTCAGGGTTCCCTCTACAATGAGCAGTTCTTC
NA	NA	TRBV19	TRBJ2-1	CASSRTAGLNSPPSYNEQFF	TGTGCCAGTAGTCGGACAGCGGGACTAAATTCCCCCCCCTCCTACAATGAGCAGTTCTTC
NA	NA	TRBV5-1	TRBJ2-3	CASSLGYGISTDTQYF	TGCGCCAGCAGCTTGGGCTACGGGATTAGCACAGATACGCAGTATTTT
NA	NA	TRBV7-9	TRBJ1-3	CASSLYGQDGRSGNTIYF	TGTGCCAGCAGCTTATATGGTCAGGACGGGCGCTCTGGAAACACCATATATTTT
NA	TRBD2	TRBV6-1	TRBJ2-5	CASRRGEETQYF	TGTGCCAGCAGACGGGGGGAAGAGACCCAGTACTTC
NA	NA	TRBV5-8	TRBJ2-6	CASRFQGPGANVLTF	TGTGCCAGCAGGTTCCAGGGCCCCGGGGCCAACGTCCTGACTTTC
NA	NA	TRBV9	TRBJ1-4	CASSAAGATNEKLFF	TGTGCCAGCAGCGCCGCAGGGGCAACTAATGAAAAACTGTTTTTT
NA	NA	TRBV11-2	TRBJ2-7	CASSASGFTYEQYF	TGTGCCAGCAGCGCCTCGGGTTTTACCTACGAGCAGTACTTC